These 25 T cell receptor beta chains came from one sample sequenced in a study of T cell responses to AZD1222 COVID-19 vaccine. The protocol was immunoSEQ multiplex PCR, while the TCRdb copy is restricted to in-frame clones and leaves out a portion. The sample shows more than 35,000 clones, just under 80% of them seen only once. This sample comprised peripheral blood, obtained 28 days after the second dose of the MenACWY control vaccine. These receptors all stem from an adult who received the MenACWY meningococcal vaccine as a control.

The V gene is TRBV4-1, the J gene TRBJ1-6; D unclear. There are 15 residues in the CDR3. V was cut by 0 bases and J by 9 bases, with 12 bases left in between. Per the germline V gene, CDR1 is MGHRA and CDR2 is YSYEKL. This chain's CDR3 is CASSQDHRGGSPLHF. The CDR3 nucleotides are TGCGCCAGCAGCCAAGATCATCGGGGTGGTTCACCCCTCCACTTT.

The V gene is TRBV6-5, the J gene TRBJ2-5; D not certain. Germline V lookup: CDR1 MNHEY, CDR2 SVGAGI. V was clipped by 6 bases and J by 5 bases, with 13 bases between them. This CDR3 comprises 13 residues. CDR3 sequence reads: CASSTQPTETQYF. DNA for the CDR3: TGTGCCAGCAGCACTCAACCCACGGAGACCCAGTACTTC.

This rearrangement joins TRBV5-4 to TRBJ1-2; TRBD1 is a possible D gene (5 bases). CDR1 is SGHNT and CDR2 is YYREEE in the germline V gene (reference sequence). Trimming took 0 bases from V and 6 from J, leaving 9 bases between them. There are 13 residues in the CDR3. The CDR3 DNA follows: TGTGCCAGCAGCTTGGGGGGCTGGAATGGCTACACCTTC. It is translated as CASSLGGWNGYTF.

Note on this clone: Mismatch with germline at one junction end may stem from a read error. This chain links TRBV6-5 with TRBJ1-1, with 7 nucleotides matching TRBD1. Germline loops: CDR1 MNHEY, CDR2 SVGAGI. This CDR3 is 15 amino acids long. CDR3 nucleotides: TGTGCCAGCAGATACTCAGGGGGAGCAAACACTGAAGCTTTCTTT. Encoded protein: CASRYSGGANTEAFF.

This clone was seen a single time. This chain links TRBV27 with TRBJ2-7; 10 bases map to TRBD1. The CDR3 sequence is 15 residues long. From germline, CDR1 is MNHEY and CDR2 SMNVEV (reference sequence). V gave up 3 bases and J gave up 4 bases; unmatched junction bases: 6. The CDR3 nucleotides are TGTGCCAGCAGTTTCCGAGGGACAGGGGAATACGAGCAGTACTTC. Translating it yields CASSFRGTGEYEQYF.

The chain employs TRBV2 and TRBJ1-5; TRBD1 agrees at 9 bases. The junction had 11 bases not matched to a gene; V was cut back by 5 bases and J by 0 bases. In germline, CDR1 is SNHLY, CDR2 FYNNEI. This CDR3 is built from 18 residues. The CDR3 nucleotides read TGTGCCAGCAGTCCTAGTCCCGGGACAGGGAATAGCAATCAGCCCCAGCATTTT. It codes for CASSPSPGTGNSNQPQHF.

This clone was recorded a few times. The CDR3: CASNGQNYGYTF. In DNA form, the CDR3 reads TGTGCCAGCAACGGACAGAACTATGGCTACACCTTC. This chain uses TRBV12-3 or TRBV12-4 with TRBJ1-2, with D possibly TRBD1 on 6 matching bases. V was cut by 7 bases and J by 2 bases, with 8 bases left in between. This CDR3 is built from 12 residues.

By proportion, this clone is medium-sized. V usage is TRBV5-1 and J usage is TRBJ2-5; TRBD2 matches at 9 bases. The CDR3 is made up of 16 amino acids. J was trimmed by 1 base and V by 9 bases; bases with no gene match: 13. In germline, CDR1 is SGHRS, CDR2 YFSETQ. This CDR3 is CATGTGIAGVQETQYF. In DNA, the CDR3 is TGCGCCACCGGAACTGGGATAGCGGGGGTCCAAGAGACCCAGTACTTC.

This chain uses TRBV7-9 with TRBJ1-2; D is uncertain. Per germline, CDR1 SEHNR and CDR2 FQNEAQ (reference sequence). The CDR3 has 15 residues. V was clipped by 0 bases and J by 8 bases, with 16 bases between them. CDR3 residues: CASSLADIPKAGYTF. Written as DNA, the CDR3 is TGTGCCAGCAGCTTAGCGGATATCCCGAAGGCGGGCTACACCTTC.

The chain is built from TRBV28 and TRBJ2-7; perhaps TRBD2 as D (6 bases). The ends were cut back, 3 bases at V and 0 bases at J, with 15 bases in the middle. This CDR3 has 16 residues. CDR1 is MDHEN and CDR2 is SYDVKM in the germline V gene. CDR3 region: CASSFHIAVLSYEQYF. CDR3 coding DNA: TGTGCCAGCAGTTTCCATATAGCGGTTCTCTCCTACGAGCAGTACTTC.

The rearrangement uses TRBV3-1 (or the pseudogene TRBV3-2) and TRBJ2-5; TRBD2 agrees at 8 bases. The V gene's germline CDR1 is LGHDT and CDR2 YNNKEL (reference sequence). This CDR3 region has 15 residues. The V and J ends lost 4 bases and 1 base, in that order; junction bases with no gene match: 5. CDR3 residues: CASSPSGGPQETQYF. CDR3 nucleotides: TGTGCCAGCAGCCCGAGCGGGGGCCCCCAAGAGACCCAGTACTTC.

This clone was seen a single time. The chain recombines TRBV11-2 with TRBJ2-4, with D perhaps given as TRBD1 or TRBD2 (5 bases each). V was shortened by 1 base and J by 1 base, with 14 bases between the two germline ends. CDR1 is SGHAT, CDR2 FQNNGV, per germline. The CDR3 sequence is 17 residues long. Here the CDR3 reads CASSLVKVGGAKNIQYF. The CDR3 nucleotides are TGTGCCAGCAGCTTAGTTAAAGTTGGGGGTGCCAAAAACATTCAGTACTTC.

V and J are TRBV12-3 or TRBV12-4 and TRBJ2-7, with a weak D call TRBD2 (5 bases). This CDR3 is 13 amino acids long. V was pared by 3 bases and J by 3 bases, with 9 bases between. CDR3: CASSLEVGYEQYV. In DNA form, the CDR3 reads TGTGCCAGCAGTTTGGAGGTGGGCTACGAGCAGTACGTC.

This clone came up a few times. J is TRBJ2-2 and V is TRBV15; D call uncertain. V was trimmed by 0 bases and J by 7 bases, leaving 12 bases between them. From germline, CDR1 is LNHNV and CDR2 YYDKDF (reference sequence). This CDR3 is built from 15 residues. CDR3 in amino acids: CATSRETSHNGELFF. The CDR3 region has the DNA TGTGCCACCAGCAGAGAAACATCGCACAACGGGGAGCTGTTTTTT.

The V and J genes are TRBV12-5 and TRBJ2-5; perhaps TRBD1 as D (6 bases). V dropped 1 base and J dropped 0 bases, with 12 bases sitting between them. The germline gives CDR1 LGHNT, CDR2 FRNRAP. CDR3 length: 16 amino acids. The CDR3 protein is CASGLGQASYQETQYF. The CDR3 DNA reads TGTGCTAGTGGTTTGGGACAGGCCTCGTACCAAGAGACCCAGTACTTC.

The chain couples TRBV9 to TRBJ2-2; D not resolved. The V end lost 6 bases, the J end lost 3 bases, and 15 bases lay between the germline ends. Germline V gene lookup returns CDR1 SGDLS and CDR2 YYNGEE. The CDR3 sequence is 15 residues long. CDR3 nucleotides: TGTGCCAGCACCCCTAAGGGCGGACACACCGGGGAGCTGTTTTTT. Translating it yields CASTPKGGHTGELFF.

This clone occurred a few times. The chain couples TRBV18 to TRBJ1-4; possibly TRBD1 for D (5 bases). The germline V gene has CDR1 KGHSH and CDR2 LQKENI. The V gene lost 4 bases and the J gene lost 8 bases, with 17 bases spanning the gap. The length of the CDR3 is 15 residues. The CDR3 loop reads CASSRDPTGREKLFF. Here the CDR3 DNA reads TGTGCCAGCTCACGGGACCCGACCGGACGGGAAAAACTGTTTTTT.

The V and J genes are TRBV6-5 and TRBJ2-2, with a weak D call TRBD2 (7 bases). Germline loops: CDR1 MNHEY, CDR2 SVGAGI. Trimming cost V 6 bases and J 4 bases, with 15 bases left between them. The CDR3 is 15 residues long. The DNA of the CDR3 is TGTGCCAGCAGCCGGGGGGCACCCCGCACCGGGGAGCTGTTTTTT. Translation gives CASSRGAPRTGELFF.

V gene TRBV27 combines with J gene TRBJ2-7, with D possibly TRBD2 on 5 matching bases. Germline V lookup: CDR1 MNHEY, CDR2 SMNVEV (reference sequence). V gave up 5 bases and J gave up 5 bases, with 10 bases separating them. The CDR3 length is 12 residues. The CDR3 protein is CASSPPRDEQYF. The CDR3 region has the DNA TGTGCCAGCAGTCCTCCGAGGGACGAGCAGTACTTC.

The gene calls are TRBV6-6 and TRBJ1-1; 9 nucleotides line up with TRBD1. Germline values: CDR1 MNHNY, CDR2 SVGAGI (reference sequence). V lost 5 bases and J lost 0; bases outside the gene matches: 13. The CDR3 is 18 residues long. The CDR3 sequence is CASSPLNVGQGMNTEAFF. As DNA, the CDR3 is TGTGCCAGCAGTCCGCTAAACGTCGGACAGGGGATGAACACTGAAGCTTTCTTT.

The V gene is TRBV28, the J gene TRBJ1-2; the D is unclear. V was cut by 3 bases and J by 6 bases, with 2 bases left in between. Germline lookup yields CDR1 MDHEN and CDR2 SYDVKM. CDR3 size: 10 residues. The CDR3 DNA reads TGTGCCAGCAGTTTGGATGGCTACACCTTC. Translation: CASSLDGYTF.

The DNA for the CDR3 is TGTGCCAGTAGTTCCCTTAGGGGACAGGGTGACAATCAGCCCCAGCATTTT. Encoded protein: CASSSLRGQGDNQPQHF. The chain joins TRBV19 to TRBJ1-5, with 9 bases matching TRBD1. The CDR3 loop spans 17 amino acids. In germline, CDR1 is LNHDA, CDR2 SQIVND (reference sequence). V lost 5 bases and J lost 3; bases outside the gene matches: 11.

CDR3 protein: CASSFREEQPQHF. The CDR3 region has the DNA TGTGCCAGCAGTTTTAGGGAGGAACAGCCCCAGCATTTT. The V and J genes are TRBV27 and TRBJ1-5; no reliable D call. The CDR3 has 13 residues. The germline V gene has CDR1 MNHEY and CDR2 SMNVEV (reference sequence). Trimming took 3 bases from V and 7 from J, leaving 10 bases between them.

The V call is TRBV10-2, the J call TRBJ1-5, with unresolved D. Trimming left V 3 bases short and J 0 bases short, with 9 bases between. The length of the CDR3 is 15 residues. From germline, CDR1 is WSHSY and CDR2 SAAADI. CDR3 sequence (DNA): TGCGCCAGCAGTGACGGAGGTGGTAGCAATCAGCCCCAGCATTTT. It specifies CASSDGGGSNQPQHF.

CDR3 amino acids: CASSLDEFETQYF. The CDR3 DNA follows: TGCGCCAGCAGCTTGGATGAGTTCGAGACCCAGTACTTC. The chain carries TRBV5-1 and TRBJ2-5, with no clear D. The germline V gene encodes CDR1 SGHRS and CDR2 YFSETQ. CDR3 size: 13 residues. Between the trimmed V and J ends, which lost 0 bases and 5 bases, there was a span of 8 bases.